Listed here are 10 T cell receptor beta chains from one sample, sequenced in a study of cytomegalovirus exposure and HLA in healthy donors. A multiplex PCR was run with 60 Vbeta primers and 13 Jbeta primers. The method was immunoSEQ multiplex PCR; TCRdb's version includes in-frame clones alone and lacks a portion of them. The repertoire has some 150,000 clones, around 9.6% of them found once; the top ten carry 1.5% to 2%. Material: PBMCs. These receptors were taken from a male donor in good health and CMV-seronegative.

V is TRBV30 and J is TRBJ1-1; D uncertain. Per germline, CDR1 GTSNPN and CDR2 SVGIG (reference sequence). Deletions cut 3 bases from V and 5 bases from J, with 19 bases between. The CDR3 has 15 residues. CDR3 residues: CAWSGIWTVETEAFF. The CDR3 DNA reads TGTGCCTGGAGCGGGATCTGGACCGTGGAGACTGAAGCTTTCTTT.

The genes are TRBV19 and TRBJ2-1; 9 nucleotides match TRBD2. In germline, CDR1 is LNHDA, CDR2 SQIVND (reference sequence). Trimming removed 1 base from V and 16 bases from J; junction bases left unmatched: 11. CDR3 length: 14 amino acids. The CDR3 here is CASSIGGAGGRGFF. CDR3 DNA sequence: TGTGCCAGTAGTATAGGAGGGGCGGGGGGGCGCGGATTCTTC.

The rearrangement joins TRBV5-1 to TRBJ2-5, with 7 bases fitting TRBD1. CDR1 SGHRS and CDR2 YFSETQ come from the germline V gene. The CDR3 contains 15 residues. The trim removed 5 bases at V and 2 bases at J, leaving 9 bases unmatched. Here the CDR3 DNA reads TGCGCCAGCAGAATCAGGGGGATGGCACAAGAGACCCAGTACTTC. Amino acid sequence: CASRIRGMAQETQYF.

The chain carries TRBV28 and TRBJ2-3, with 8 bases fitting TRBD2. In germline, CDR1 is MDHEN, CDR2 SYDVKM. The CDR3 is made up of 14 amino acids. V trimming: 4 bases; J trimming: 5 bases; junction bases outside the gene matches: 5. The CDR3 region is CASSSSGGVDTQYF. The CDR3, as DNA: TGTGCCAGCAGTTCGAGCGGGGGAGTAGATACGCAGTATTTT. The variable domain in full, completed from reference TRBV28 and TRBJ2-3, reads DVKVTQSSRYLVKRTGEKVFLECVQDMDHENMFWYRQDPGLGLRLIYFSYDVKMKEKGDIPEGYSVSREKKERFSLILESASTNQTSMYLCASSSSGGVDTQYFGPGTRLTVL.

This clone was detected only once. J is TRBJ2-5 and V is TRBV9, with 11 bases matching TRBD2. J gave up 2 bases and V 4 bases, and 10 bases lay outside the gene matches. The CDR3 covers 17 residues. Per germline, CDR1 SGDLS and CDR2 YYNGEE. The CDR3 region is CASSPHRLAGLQETQYF. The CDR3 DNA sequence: TGTGCCAGCAGCCCCCATCGACTAGCGGGACTACAAGAGACCCAGTACTTC.

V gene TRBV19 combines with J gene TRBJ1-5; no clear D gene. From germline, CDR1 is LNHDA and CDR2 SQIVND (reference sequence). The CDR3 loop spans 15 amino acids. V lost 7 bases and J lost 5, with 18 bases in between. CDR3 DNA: TGTGCCAGTACCGCCCAAGCTTCACCCTATCAGCCCCAGCATTTT. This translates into CASTAQASPYQPQHF. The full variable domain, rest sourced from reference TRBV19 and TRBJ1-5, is DGGITQSPKYLFRKEGQNVTLSCEQNLNHDAMYWYRQDPGQGLRLIYYSQIVNDFQKGDIAEGYSVSREKKESFPLTVTSAQKNPTAFYLCASTAQASPYQPQHFGDGTRLSIL.

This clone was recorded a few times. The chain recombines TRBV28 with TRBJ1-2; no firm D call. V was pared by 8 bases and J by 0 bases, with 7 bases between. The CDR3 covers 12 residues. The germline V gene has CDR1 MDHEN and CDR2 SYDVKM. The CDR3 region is CASETANYGYTF. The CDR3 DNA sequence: TGTGCCAGCGAAACAGCTAACTATGGCTACACCTTC.

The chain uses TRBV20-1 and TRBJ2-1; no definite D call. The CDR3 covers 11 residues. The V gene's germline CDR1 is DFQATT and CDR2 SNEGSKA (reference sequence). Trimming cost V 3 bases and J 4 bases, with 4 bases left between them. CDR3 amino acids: CSAREYNEQFF. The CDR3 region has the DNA TGCAGTGCTAGGGAGTACAATGAGCAGTTCTTC.

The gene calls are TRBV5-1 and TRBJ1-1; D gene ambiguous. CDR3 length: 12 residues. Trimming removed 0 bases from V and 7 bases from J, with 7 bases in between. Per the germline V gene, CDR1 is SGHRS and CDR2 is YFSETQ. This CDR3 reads CASSLGTVEAFF. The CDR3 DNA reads TGCGCCAGCAGCTTGGGGACTGTTGAAGCTTTCTTT.

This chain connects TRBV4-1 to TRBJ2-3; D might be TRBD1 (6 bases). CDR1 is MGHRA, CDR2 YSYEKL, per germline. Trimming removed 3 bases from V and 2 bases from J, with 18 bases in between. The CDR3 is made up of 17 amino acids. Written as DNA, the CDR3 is TGCGCCAGCAGCCATCGACCCAGGGGATTACCCACAGATACGCAGTATTTT. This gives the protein CASSHRPRGLPTDTQYF.